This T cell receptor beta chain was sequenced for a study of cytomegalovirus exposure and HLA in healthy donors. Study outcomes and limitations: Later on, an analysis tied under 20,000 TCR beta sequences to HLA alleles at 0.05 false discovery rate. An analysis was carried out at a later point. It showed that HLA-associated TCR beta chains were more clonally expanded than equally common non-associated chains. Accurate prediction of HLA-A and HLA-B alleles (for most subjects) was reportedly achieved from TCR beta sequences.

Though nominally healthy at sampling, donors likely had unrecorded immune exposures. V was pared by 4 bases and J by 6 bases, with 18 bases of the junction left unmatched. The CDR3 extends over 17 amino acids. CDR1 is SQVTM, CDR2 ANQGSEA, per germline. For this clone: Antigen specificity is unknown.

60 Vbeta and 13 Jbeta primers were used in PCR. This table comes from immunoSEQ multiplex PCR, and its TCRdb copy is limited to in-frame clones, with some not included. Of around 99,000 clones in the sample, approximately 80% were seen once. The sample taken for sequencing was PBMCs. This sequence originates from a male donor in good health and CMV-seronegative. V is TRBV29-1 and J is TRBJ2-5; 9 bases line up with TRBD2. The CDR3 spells CSVGGGRASGGRKTQYF. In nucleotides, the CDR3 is TGCAGCGTTGGCGGCGGGAGGGCCAGCGGGGGTAGGAAGACCCAGTACTTC.